This TCR beta chain derives from a study of identical twins. Study-wide findings and caveats: Low generation-probability sequences were in excess among twin-shared out-of-frame alpha sequences. Within cord blood, abundant beta clonotypes carried fewer insertions, but memory repertoires showed no such trend.

Healthy Caucasians alone served as donors. Trimming at V came to 1 base and at J to 6 bases, leaving 9 bases not matched to a gene. The germline gives CDR1 LGHDT, CDR2 YNNKEL (reference sequence). The CDR3 has 17 residues. This clonotype was recorded many times. The antigen is unknown. TCRdb re-analysed the 5' RACE reads in MiXCR, keeping a single row per CDR3 protein. The sample records hundreds of thousands of distinct CDR3 sequences, 6% to 8.5% being singletons. Separately, the same data were catalogued under a study of yellow fever vaccine responses in identical twins.

Sequenced sample: CD8+ T cells sorted from blood. The receptor was derived from a woman aged 18-29 years in good health. The genes are TRBV3-1 and TRBJ2-1; TRBD2 matches at 10 bases. The CDR3 region is CASSQGGLAGVSNEQFF. CDR3 in DNA: TGTGCCAGCAGCCAAGGGGGGCTAGCGGGAGTCTCCAATGAGCAGTTCTTC.